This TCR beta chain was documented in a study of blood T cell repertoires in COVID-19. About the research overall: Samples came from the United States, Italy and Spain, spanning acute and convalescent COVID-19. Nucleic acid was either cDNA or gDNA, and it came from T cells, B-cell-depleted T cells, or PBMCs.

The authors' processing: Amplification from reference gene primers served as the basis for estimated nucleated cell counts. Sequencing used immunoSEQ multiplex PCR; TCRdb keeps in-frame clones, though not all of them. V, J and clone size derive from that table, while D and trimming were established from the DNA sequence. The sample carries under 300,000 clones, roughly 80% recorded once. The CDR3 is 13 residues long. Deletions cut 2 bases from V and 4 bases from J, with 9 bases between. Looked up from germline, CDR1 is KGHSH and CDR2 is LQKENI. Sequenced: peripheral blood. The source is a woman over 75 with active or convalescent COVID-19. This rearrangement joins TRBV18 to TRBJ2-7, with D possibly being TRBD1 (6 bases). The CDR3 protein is CASSPSTGYEQYF. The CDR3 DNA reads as TGTGCCAGCTCACCATCGACAGGATACGAGCAGTACTTC. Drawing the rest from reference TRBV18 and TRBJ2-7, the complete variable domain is NAGVMQNPRHLVRRRGQEARLRCSPMKGHSHVYWYRQLPEEGLKFMVYLQKENIIDESGMPKERFSAEFPKEGPSILRIQQVVRGDSAAYFCASSPSTGYEQYFGPGTRLTVT.